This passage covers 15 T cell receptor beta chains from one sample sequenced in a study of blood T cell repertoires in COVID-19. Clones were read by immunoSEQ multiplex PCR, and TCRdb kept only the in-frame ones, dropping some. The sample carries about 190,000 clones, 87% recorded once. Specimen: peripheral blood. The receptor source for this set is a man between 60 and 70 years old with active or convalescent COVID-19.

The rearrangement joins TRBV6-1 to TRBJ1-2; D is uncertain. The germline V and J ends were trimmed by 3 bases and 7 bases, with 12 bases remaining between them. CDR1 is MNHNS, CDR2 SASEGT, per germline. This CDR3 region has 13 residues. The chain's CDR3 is CASSEAGMGGYTF. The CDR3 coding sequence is TGTGCCAGCAGTGAGGCGGGGATGGGTGGCTACACCTTC.

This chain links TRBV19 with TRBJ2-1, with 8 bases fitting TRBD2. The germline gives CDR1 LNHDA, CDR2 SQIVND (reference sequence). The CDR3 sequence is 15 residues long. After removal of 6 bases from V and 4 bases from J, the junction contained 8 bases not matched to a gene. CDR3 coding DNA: TGTGCCAGTAGGAACGGGGGACTAGTTTACAATGAGCAGTTCTTC. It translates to CASRNGGLVYNEQFF.

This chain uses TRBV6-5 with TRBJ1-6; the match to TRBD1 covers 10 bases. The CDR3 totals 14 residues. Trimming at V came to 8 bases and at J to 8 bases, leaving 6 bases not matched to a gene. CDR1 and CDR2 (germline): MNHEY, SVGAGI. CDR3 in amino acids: CASRSGTGDSPLHF. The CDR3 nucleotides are TGTGCCAGCCGCTCCGGGACAGGGGATTCACCCCTCCACTTT.

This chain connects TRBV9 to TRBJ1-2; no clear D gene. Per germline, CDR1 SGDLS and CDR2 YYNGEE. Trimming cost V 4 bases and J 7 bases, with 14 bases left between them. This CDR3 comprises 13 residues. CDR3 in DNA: TGTGCCAGCAGCTCGGAGCCCCGACTTGGCTACACCTTC. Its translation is CASSSEPRLGYTF.

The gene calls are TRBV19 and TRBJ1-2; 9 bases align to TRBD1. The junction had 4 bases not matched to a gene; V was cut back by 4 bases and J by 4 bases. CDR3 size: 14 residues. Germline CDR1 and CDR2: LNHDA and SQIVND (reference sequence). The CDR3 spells CASSTTGQGYGYTF. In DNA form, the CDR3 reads TGTGCCAGTAGTACGACGGGACAGGGCTATGGCTACACCTTC.

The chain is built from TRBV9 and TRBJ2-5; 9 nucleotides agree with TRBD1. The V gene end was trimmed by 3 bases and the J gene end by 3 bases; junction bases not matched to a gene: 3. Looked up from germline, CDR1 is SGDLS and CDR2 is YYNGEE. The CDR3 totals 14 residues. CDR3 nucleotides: TGTGCCAGCAGCGAGGGGACAGGGAAAGAGACCCAGTACTTC. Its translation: CASSEGTGKETQYF.

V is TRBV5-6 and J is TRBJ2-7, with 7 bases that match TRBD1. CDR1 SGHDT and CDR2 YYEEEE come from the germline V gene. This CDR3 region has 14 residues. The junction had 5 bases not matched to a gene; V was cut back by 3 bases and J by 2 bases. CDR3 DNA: TGTGCCAGCAGCTATCGGGACAGAGCCTACGAGCAGTACTTC. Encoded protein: CASSYRDRAYEQYF.

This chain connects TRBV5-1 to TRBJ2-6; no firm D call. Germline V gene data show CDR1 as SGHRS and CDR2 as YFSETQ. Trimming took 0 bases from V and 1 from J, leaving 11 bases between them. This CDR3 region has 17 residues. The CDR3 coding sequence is TGCGCCAGCAGCTTGGAACCACAAAATTCTGGGGCCAACGTCCTGACTTTC. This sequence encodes CASSLEPQNSGANVLTF.

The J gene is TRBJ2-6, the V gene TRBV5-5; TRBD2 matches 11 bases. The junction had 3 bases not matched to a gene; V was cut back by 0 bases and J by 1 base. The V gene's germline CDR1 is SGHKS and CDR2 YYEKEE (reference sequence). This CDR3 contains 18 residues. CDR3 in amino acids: CASSLVTSGSSGANVLTF. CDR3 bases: TGTGCCAGCAGCTTGGTTACTAGCGGGAGTTCTGGGGCCAACGTCCTGACTTTC.

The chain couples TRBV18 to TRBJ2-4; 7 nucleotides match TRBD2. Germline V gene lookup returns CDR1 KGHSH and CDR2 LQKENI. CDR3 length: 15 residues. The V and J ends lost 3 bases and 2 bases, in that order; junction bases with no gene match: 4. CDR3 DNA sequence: TGTGCCAGCTCACCCTTCGGGGGGACCAAAAACATTCAGTACTTC. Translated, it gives CASSPFGGTKNIQYF. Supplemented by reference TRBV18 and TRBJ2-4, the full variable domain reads NAGVMQNPRHLVRRRGQEARLRCSPMKGHSHVYWYRQLPEEGLKFMVYLQKENIIDESGMPKERFSAEFPKEGPSILRIQQVVRGDSAAYFCASSPFGGTKNIQYFGAGTRLSVL.

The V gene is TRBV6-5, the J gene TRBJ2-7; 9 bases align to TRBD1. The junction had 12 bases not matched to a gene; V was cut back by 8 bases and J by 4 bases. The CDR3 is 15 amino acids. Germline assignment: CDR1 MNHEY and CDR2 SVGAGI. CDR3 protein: CASLLAGQGLYEQYF. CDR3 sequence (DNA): TGTGCCAGCCTGCTCGCGGGACAGGGTTTGTACGAGCAGTACTTC.

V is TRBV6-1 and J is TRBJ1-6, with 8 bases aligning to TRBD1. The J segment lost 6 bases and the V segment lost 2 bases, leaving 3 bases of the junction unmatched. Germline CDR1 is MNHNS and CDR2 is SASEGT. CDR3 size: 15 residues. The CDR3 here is CASSELDRVNSPLHF. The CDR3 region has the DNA TGTGCCAGCAGTGAATTGGACAGGGTTAATTCACCCCTCCACTTT.

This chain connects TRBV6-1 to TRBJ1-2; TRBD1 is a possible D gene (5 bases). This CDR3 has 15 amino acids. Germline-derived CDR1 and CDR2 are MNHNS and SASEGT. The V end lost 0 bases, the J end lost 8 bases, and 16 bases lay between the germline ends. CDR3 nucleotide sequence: TGTGCCAGCAGTGAAGCGGCAGCTCCCCGGGGGGGCTACACCTTC. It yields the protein CASSEAAAPRGGYTF.

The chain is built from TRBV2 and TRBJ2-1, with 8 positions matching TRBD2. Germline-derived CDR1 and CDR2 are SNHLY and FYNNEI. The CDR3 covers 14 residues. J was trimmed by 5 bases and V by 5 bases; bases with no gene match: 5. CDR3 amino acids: CASSFSGMDNEQFF. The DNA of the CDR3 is TGTGCCAGCAGTTTTAGCGGGATGGACAATGAGCAGTTCTTC.

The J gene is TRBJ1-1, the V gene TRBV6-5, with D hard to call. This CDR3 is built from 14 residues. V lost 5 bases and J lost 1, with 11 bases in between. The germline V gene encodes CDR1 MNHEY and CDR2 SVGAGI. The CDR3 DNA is TGTGCCAGCAGTCTTTTAAGAGGGAACACTGAAGCTTTCTTT. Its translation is CASSLLRGNTEAFF.